Described below is a single TCR beta chain sequence and its context. Its antigen is not known. The library gave individual cDNA molecules unique molecular identifiers. TCRdb independently ran MiXCR on the RACE reads; one entry per CDR3 protein. The sample has 70,000 to 95,000 distinct CDR3 sequences, 8.6% seen once. As for time point: healthy volunteer bleed at 6 weeks. The total RNA was obtained from whole blood that was not fractionated. These data come from a study of human T cells and chemical hapten exposure. Background on the study: Mainly, slight library volume differences in the pool made TCR yields vary. Points from the study as a whole: No alteration of TCRs above 1 in 1000 frequency was seen with DPC sensitization.

The CDR3 loop spans 15 amino acids. Losses at the gene ends were 1 base for V and 5 bases for J; bases not matched to a gene: 7. Germline assignment: CDR1 SGHTA and CDR2 FQGTGA. The clonotype comes from a female donor in good health. Some clones in this sample may be carry-over from other donors' samples. The sequencing input was whole blood. V is TRBV7-3 and J is TRBJ2-5, with TRBD1 matching 7 bases. CDR3 bases: TGTGCCAGCAGCTTAATTAGGGGGCCCGTGGAGACCCAGTACTTC. This sequence encodes CASSLIRGPVETQYF.